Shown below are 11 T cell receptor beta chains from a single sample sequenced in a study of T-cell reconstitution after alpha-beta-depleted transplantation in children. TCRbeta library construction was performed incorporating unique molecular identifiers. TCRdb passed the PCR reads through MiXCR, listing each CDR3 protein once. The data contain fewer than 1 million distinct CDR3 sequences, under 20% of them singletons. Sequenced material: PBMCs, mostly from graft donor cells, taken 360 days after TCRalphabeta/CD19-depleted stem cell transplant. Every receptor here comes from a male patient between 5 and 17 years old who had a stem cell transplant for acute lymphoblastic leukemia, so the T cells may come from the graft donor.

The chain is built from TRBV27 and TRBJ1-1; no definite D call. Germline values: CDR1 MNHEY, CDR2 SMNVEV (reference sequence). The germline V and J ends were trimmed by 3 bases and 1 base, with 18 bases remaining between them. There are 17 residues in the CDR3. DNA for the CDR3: TGTGCCAGCAGTTTGTTCTTCCCCCCTGAGGCGAACACTGAAGCTTTCTTT. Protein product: CASSLFFPPEANTEAFF.

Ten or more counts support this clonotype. The CDR3 DNA sequence: TGTGCCAGCAGCTTGACAGGGGGCCCTTTGAACACTGAAGCTTTCTTT. This sequence encodes CASSLTGGPLNTEAFF. The chain joins TRBV5-6 to TRBJ1-1, with TRBD1 matching 9 bases. The V segment lost 1 base and the J segment 0 bases; nucleotides outside the gene matches: 4. Germline loops: CDR1 SGHDT, CDR2 YYEEEE. The CDR3 runs 16 residues.

Written as DNA, the CDR3 is TGTGCCAGCAGCTTAGGGGACTCTAGACAGGTGAGCTCCTACAATGAGCAGTTCTTC. It encodes CASSLGDSRQVSSYNEQFF. This chain connects TRBV7-6 to TRBJ2-1; D could derive from TRBD1 or TRBD2 (6 bases each). The CDR3 has 19 residues. Germline V gives CDR1 SGHVS, CDR2 FNYEAQ. The V end was cut by 1 base, the J end by 0 bases, with 19 bases between. The full variable domain, rest sourced from reference TRBV7-6 and TRBJ2-1, is GAGVSQSPRYKVTKRGQDVALRCDPISGHVSLYWYRQALGQGPEFLTYFNYEAQQDKSGLPNDRFSAERPEGSISTLTIQRTEQRDSAMYRCASSLGDSRQVSSYNEQFFGPGTRLTVL.

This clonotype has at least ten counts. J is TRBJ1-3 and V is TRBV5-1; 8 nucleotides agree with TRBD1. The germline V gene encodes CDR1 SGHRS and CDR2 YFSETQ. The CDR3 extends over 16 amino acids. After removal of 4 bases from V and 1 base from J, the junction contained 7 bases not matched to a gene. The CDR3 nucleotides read TGCGCCAGCAGCCCTGGGACAGGTGCTTCTGGAAACACCATATATTTT. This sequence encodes CASSPGTGASGNTIYF.

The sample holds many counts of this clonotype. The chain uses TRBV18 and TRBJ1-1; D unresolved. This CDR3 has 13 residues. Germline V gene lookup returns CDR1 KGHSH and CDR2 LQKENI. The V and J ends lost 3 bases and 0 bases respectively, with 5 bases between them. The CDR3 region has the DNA TGTGCCAGCTCACCGCCTATGAACACTGAAGCTTTCTTT. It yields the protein CASSPPMNTEAFF.

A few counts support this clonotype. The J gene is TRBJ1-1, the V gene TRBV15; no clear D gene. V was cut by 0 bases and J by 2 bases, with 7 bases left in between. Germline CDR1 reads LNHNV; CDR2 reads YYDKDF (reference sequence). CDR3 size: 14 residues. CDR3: CATSRDAVNTEAFF. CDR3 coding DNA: TGTGCCACCAGCAGAGATGCAGTTAACACTGAAGCTTTCTTT.

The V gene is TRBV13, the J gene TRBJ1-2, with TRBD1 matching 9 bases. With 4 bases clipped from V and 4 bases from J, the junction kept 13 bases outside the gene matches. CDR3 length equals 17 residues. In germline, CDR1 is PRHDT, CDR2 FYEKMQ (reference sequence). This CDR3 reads CASSSGPGQGRTYGYTF. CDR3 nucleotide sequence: TGTGCCAGCAGCTCGGGACCGGGACAGGGTAGAACCTATGGCTACACCTTC.

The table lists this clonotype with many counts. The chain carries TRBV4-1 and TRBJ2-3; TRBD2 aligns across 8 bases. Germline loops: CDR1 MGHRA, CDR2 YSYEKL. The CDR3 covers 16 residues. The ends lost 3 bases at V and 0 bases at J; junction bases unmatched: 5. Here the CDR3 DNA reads TGCGCCAGCAGCCAGGCGAGCGGGAGCAGCACAGATACGCAGTATTTT. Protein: CASSQASGSSTDTQYF.

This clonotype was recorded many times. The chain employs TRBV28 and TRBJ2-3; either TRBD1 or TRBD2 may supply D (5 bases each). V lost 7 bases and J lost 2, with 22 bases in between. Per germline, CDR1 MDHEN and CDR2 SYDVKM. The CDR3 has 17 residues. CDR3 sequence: CASIHRDPWSPTDTQYF. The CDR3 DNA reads TGTGCCAGCATACACCGGGACCCCTGGTCCCCCACAGATACGCAGTATTTT.

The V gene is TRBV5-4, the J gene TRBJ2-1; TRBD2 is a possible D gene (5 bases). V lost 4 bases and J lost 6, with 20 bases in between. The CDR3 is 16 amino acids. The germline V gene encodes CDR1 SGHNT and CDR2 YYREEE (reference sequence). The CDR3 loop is CASSTLFGELLNEQFF. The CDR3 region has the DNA TGTGCCAGCAGCACCCTCTTTGGGGAGCTGCTCAATGAGCAGTTCTTC.

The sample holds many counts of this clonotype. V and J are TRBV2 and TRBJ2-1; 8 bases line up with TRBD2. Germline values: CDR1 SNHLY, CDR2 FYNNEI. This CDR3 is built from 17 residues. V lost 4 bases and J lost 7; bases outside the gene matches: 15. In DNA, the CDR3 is TGTGCCAGCAGTGTGAAAGTGGAGCGGGAGCGATGGAATGAGCAGTTCTTC. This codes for CASSVKVERERWNEQFF.